This TCR beta chain was sequenced for a study of T cell responses to AZD1222 COVID-19 vaccine. Study-wide results and caveats: Along spike, vaccine-associated CD4 TCRs were found throughout, with dominance at 160-218 and 743-854. Spike-specific TCR repertoires showed rising breadth and depth after two AZD1222 doses. Most donors were white British, females outnumbered males, and clonal diversity was possibly underestimated.

Comment on this clone: The antigen is unknown.

This CDR3 has 15 amino acids. Per germline, CDR1 MNHEY and CDR2 SMNVEV (reference sequence). Trimming stripped 4 bases from V and 2 bases from J, with 14 bases between. Profiled with immunoSEQ multiplex PCR; TCRdb holds only in-frame clones, not every one. The sample includes more than 80,000 clones, approximately 90% of them seen just once. This receptor was identified in an adult who received the AZD1222 COVID-19 vaccine. The chain has TRBV27 and TRBJ1-2; weak D call: TRBD1 (5 bases). The starting material was peripheral blood, obtained 28 days after the second AZD1222 dose. The CDR3 DNA reads TGTGCCAGCAGTTCCGACAGACCTACAAACTATGGCTACACCTTC. The encoded protein is CASSSDRPTNYGYTF.